The clone carrying this T cell receptor beta chain was found many times. These data belong to a study of T cells in Graves' hyperthyroidism and ophthalmopathy. RNA transcripts were the template for amplifying TCR beta CDR3 regions. HTBI primers were employed in a first-round RT-PCR of the TCR CDR3. Using its own MiXCR run on the multiplex PCR reads, TCRdb lists one record per CDR3 protein. The sample carries some 570,000 distinct CDR3 sequences, over 12% recorded once. Germline V gene sequence: CDR1 DFQATT, CDR2 SNEGSKA (reference sequence). The CDR3 spans 15 residues. V was pared by 4 bases and J by 1 base, with 10 bases of the junction left unmatched.

The chain has TRBV20-1 and TRBJ2-7, with TRBD1 identical over 7 bases. The source of this sequence is a woman in her late teens or twenties with Graves' ophthalmopathy. Sequenced sample: blood. In DNA form, the CDR3 reads TGCAGTGCTAAAGAGGGACAGTTGAAATCCTACGAGCAGTACTTC. This encodes CSAKEGQLKSYEQYF.